This record looks at one TCR beta chain sequence and its context. The specificity of this receptor is unknown. Per-base qualities were not stored, and no clone one base away is much larger. The data derive from a study of blood T cell repertoires in COVID-19 (TCRdb year 2020). With regard to the full study: Collaborator samples came from the United States, Italy and Spain and covered acute and convalescent phases of COVID-19. The prospective study material was composed of cDNA or gDNA derived from T cells, B-cell-depleted T cells, or PBMCs. The dataset comprised deeply sampled blood TCRbeta repertoires from subjects exposed to, actively infected with, or recovered from COVID-19. The repertoires were released in a freely available public database intended as a resource for research on the immune response to SARS-CoV-2. The samples were drawn from the first 160 participants of the ongoing ImmuneRACE study and from 1,254 subjects provided by 6 global collaborators. A de-identified subject ID, COVID-19 status, age in years and sex were almost always included in the sample metadata. Where available, HLA class I and class II types were taken from metadata supplied by the sample provider and were not determined by assay-based typing. Findings and caveats that apply to the study as a whole: The amount of clinical and demographic metadata varied by source and participant and was provided uncurated.

The germline ends are 9 bases apart after V is trimmed by 0 bases and J by 0 bases. Reading from cysteine to phenylalanine, the CDR3 counts 16 amino acids. Only CDR3 DNA remains: 48 bases, in frame from the first base. CDR1 and CDR2 (MNHNS, SASEGT) derive from the germline V gene. Whole blood was collected in K2EDTA tubes by collaborating institutions according to the institutions' own protocols. Collaborator samples were shipped for TCRbeta analysis as frozen whole blood, isolated PBMCs, or DNA extracted from either sample type. TCRbeta CDR3 regions were amplified from genomic DNA using the immunoSEQ Assay, a bias-controlled multiplex PCR. As for the original processing: Within the assay, amplification of reference gene primers was used to estimate how many nucleated cells each sample contained. Sequence reads were collapsed and filtered to measure the absolute abundance of every unique TCRbeta CDR3 rearrangement. For each sample, productive Simpson clonality was calculated by taking the square root of Simpson's diversity index across productive rearrangements. The clones in this table, taken by TCRdb from immuneACCESS, are in-frame only. Not every clone is retained; where verified, under half of the shortfall comes from an unresolved V gene, and the cause of the rest is unknown. V, J and clone size reflect that table, while D and trimming were determined from the DNA. The sample table holds some 99,000 clones, of which around 84% were seen once. The top ten clonotypes cover approximately 12% of the sample.

The chain was built from TRBV6-1 and TRBJ1-5; perhaps TRBD1 is the D gene, with 5 bases matching. This TCR came from a woman aged 55-75 years in a cohort sampled during active or convalescent COVID-19. Material for sequencing was peripheral blood. This receptor carries the CDR3 CASSEARQYSNQPQHF. The DNA sequence is as follows: TGTGCCAGCAGTGAAGCGAGACAGTATAGCAATCAGCCCCAGCATTTT.